Each of the 5 T cell receptor beta chains below was sequenced from the same sample in a study of cytomegalovirus exposure and HLA in healthy donors (dated by TCRdb to the late 2010s). Receptors were amplified or captured by the immunoSEQ multiplex PCR assay. A mixture of 60 forward primers for TCR Vbeta segments and 13 reverse primers for TCR Jbeta segments was used in the multiplex PCR. The clones in this table, taken by TCRdb from immuneACCESS, are in-frame only. Not every clone is retained; where verified, under half of the shortfall comes from an unresolved V gene, and the cause of the rest is unknown. Recorded for this sample are 130,000 or so clones; around nine tenths of them occurred a single time. The ten largest clonotypes hold 4% to 6.5% of the sample. Source material: PBMCs. The receptors shown here come from a woman between 25 and 40 years old in good health and CMV-seronegative.

The J gene is TRBJ1-3, the V gene TRBV9, with 10 bases aligning to TRBD1. This CDR3 contains 18 residues. Germline-derived CDR1 and CDR2 are SGDLS and YYNGEE. V gave up 1 base and J gave up 0 bases; unmatched junction bases: 7. CDR3 loop: CASSVYGTGDSSGNTIYF. In DNA, the CDR3 is TGTGCCAGCAGCGTATACGGGACAGGGGATAGCTCTGGAAACACCATATATTTT. Full variable domain (remainder filled in from reference TRBV9 and TRBJ1-3): DSGVTQTPKHLITATGQRVTLRCSPRSGDLSVYWYQQSLDQGLQFLIQYYNGEERAKGNILERFSAQQFPDLHSELNLSSLELGDSALYFCASSVYGTGDSSGNTIYFGEGSWLTVV.

The rearrangement joins TRBV23-1 to TRBJ2-6, with a weak D call TRBD2 (5 bases). TRBV23-1 qualifies as an ORF whose function is uncertain. The CDR3 has 16 amino acids. V was cut by 0 bases and J by 1 base, with 7 bases left in between. CDR3 loop: CASSQSRESGANVLTF. The CDR3 DNA follows: TGCGCCAGCAGTCAATCGAGGGAGTCTGGGGCCAACGTCCTGACTTTC.

In DNA form, the CDR3 reads TGCGCCAGCAGCTTGGGACTAGCGGGAGGGCCCCCATACAATGAGCAGTTCTTC. Its translation is CASSLGLAGGPPYNEQFF. V gene TRBV5-1 combines with J gene TRBJ2-1, with 14 bases lining up with TRBD2. The CDR3 length is 18 residues. With 0 bases clipped from V and 4 bases from J, the junction kept 6 bases outside the gene matches. CDR1 and CDR2 from the germline V gene are SGHRS and YFSETQ.

This clone was counted between two and nine times. The gene calls are TRBV6-1 and TRBJ1-5; a weak D match, TRBD1 (5 bases). V lost 0 bases, J lost 6 bases, and 12 bases lay in between. The CDR3 contains 15 residues. Germline V gene sequence: CDR1 MNHNS, CDR2 SASEGT. The CDR3 DNA sequence: TGTGCCAGCAGTGAAGCGCAGGGAAATTCTCAGCCCCAGCATTTT. Amino acids: CASSEAQGNSQPQHF.

In its sample, this clone was seen once. The rearrangement uses TRBV4-2 and TRBJ2-2, with a tentative D call TRBD2 (5 bases). Germline lookup yields CDR1 LGHNA and CDR2 YNFKEQ. V shed 1 base and J shed 4 bases, with 10 bases lying between them. The CDR3 has 15 residues. CDR3 bases: TGTGCCAGCAGCCAAGTCCACAGCGGCACCGGGGAGCTGTTTTTT. This codes for CASSQVHSGTGELFF.